This record covers a single T cell receptor (beta chain). This specimen belongs to a study of identifying expanded T cells in peripheral blood. Sequencing was performed with immunoSEQ multiplex PCR; in TCRdb, only in-frame clones are kept and a portion is missing. Of around 120,000 clones listed, 65% to 90% are singletons. This receptor was identified in a person between 18 and 75 years old in good health. The sequencing sample was made of blood.

The CDR3 DNA follows: TGTGCCAGCAGTGAAGCGGGCCGGGACTATGAGACCCAGTACTTC. It specifies CASSEAGRDYETQYF. V usage is TRBV2 and J usage is TRBJ2-5; TRBD2 matches 7 bases. V dropped 0 bases and J dropped 5; count of bases not matched to a gene: 6. This CDR3 spans 15 amino acids. Germline V gene data show CDR1 as SNHLY and CDR2 as FYNNEI.